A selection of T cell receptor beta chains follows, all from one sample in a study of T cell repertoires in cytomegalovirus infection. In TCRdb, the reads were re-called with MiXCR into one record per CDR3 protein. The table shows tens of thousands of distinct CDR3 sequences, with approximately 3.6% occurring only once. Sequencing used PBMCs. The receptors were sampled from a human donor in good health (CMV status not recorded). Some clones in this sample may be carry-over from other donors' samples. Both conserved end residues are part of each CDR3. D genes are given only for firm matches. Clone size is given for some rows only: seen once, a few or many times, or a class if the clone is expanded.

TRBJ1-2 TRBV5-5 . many CASSLAFDYGYTF TGTGCCAGCAGCTTGGCGTTTGACTATGGCTACACCTTC
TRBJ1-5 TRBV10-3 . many CAIAPGEGVWPQHF TGTGCCATAGCACCAGGGGAGGGGGTATGGCCCCAGCATTTT
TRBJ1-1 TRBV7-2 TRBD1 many CASSRLWDRLGVNTEAFF TGTGCCAGCAGCCGCCTTTGGGACAGGTTGGGTGTGAACACTGAAGCTTTCTTT
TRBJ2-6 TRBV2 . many CASSEYSGANVLTF TGTGCCAGCAGTGAGTACTCTGGGGCCAACGTCCTGACTTTC
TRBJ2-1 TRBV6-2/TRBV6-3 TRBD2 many CASRGFSGTSENEQFF TGTGCCAGCAGGGGATTCTCCGGGACTAGCGAGAATGAGCAGTTCTTC
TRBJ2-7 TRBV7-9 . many CASSSGAHEQYF TGTGCCAGCAGCTCCGGGGCCCACGAGCAGTACTTC
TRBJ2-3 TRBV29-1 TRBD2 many CSVEGTSGGDTDTQYF TGCAGCGTTGAAGGAACTAGCGGGGGGGACACAGATACGCAGTATTTT
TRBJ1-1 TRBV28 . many CASTEAASMNTEAFF TGTGCCAGCACCGAGGCAGCTTCTATGAACACTGAAGCTTTCTTT
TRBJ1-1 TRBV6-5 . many CASSYFATGMNTEAFF TGTGCCAGCAGTTACTTCGCCACAGGGATGAACACTGAAGCTTTCTTT
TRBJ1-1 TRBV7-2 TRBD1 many CASSRSYRGFQAEAFF TGTGCCAGCAGCAGAAGCTACAGGGGGTTTCAAGCTGAAGCTTTCTTT
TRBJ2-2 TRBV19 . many CASKRRGYTGELFF TGTGCCAGTAAGAGGAGGGGGTACACCGGGGAGCTGTTTTTT
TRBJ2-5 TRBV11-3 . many CASSDDRTGLKTQYF TGTGCCAGCAGCGACGATCGAACAGGGTTAAAGACCCAGTACTTC
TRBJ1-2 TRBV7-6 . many CASSRESRGYGYTF TGTGCCAGCAGCCGAGAATCCCGGGGGTATGGCTACACCTTC
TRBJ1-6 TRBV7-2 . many CASSTHISYNSPLHF TGTGCCAGCAGCACCCATATATCCTATAATTCACCCCTCCACTTT
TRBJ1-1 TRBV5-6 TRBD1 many CASSPGTGKNTEAFF TGTGCCAGCAGCCCTGGGACAGGCAAAAACACTGAAGCTTTCTTT
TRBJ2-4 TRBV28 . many CASSSRFKGNIQYF TGTGCCAGCAGTTCACGCTTTAAAGGAAACATTCAGTACTTC
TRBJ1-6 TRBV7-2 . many CASSLVSRSPLHF TGTGCCAGCAGCTTAGTGTCGCGGTCACCCCTCCACTTT
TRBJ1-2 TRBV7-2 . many CASSLESGMGGYTF TGTGCCAGCAGCTTAGAGTCGGGGATGGGCGGCTACACCTTC
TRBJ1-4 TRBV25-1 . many CASSARREKLFF TGTGCCAGCAGTGCCCGGCGGGAAAAACTGTTTTTT
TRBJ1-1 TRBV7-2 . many CASSSDRGDEAFF TGTGCCAGCAGCTCAGACAGAGGGGATGAAGCTTTCTTT
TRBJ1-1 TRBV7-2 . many CASSLRTGTEAFF TGTGCCAGCAGCTTAAGGACGGGCACTGAAGCTTTCTTT
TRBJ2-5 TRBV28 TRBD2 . CASHDSGRGQETQYF TGTGCCAGCCATGATAGCGGGAGGGGTCAGGAGACCCAGTACTTC